This TCR beta chain was sequenced for a study of PD-L1 blockade in urothelial cancer. Produced via immunoSEQ multiplex PCR; TCRdb's table is partial and in-frame only. Found here are some 100,000 clones, about 90% of them singletons; the top ten hold 0.92%. Between 1 and 8 samples per patient were obtained, pretreatment and on-treatment. This CDR3 comprises 11 residues. V was clipped by 4 bases and J by 5 bases, with 6 bases between them. The V gene's germline CDR1 is SGDLS and CDR2 YYNGEE. Study-level findings and limits: Tumor-associated TCR clones expanded more in blood at 3 weeks in patients with durable benefit. A below-median TCR clonality in blood before treatment predicted better survival.

Concerning this clone: What it binds is not known.

The sequencing used PBMCs, collected around atezolizumab (anti-PD-L1) treatment. The J gene is TRBJ1-1, the V gene TRBV9; D gene unclear. This clonotype was obtained from a woman over 75 with urothelial cancer. DNA of the CDR3: TGTGCCAGCAGCCCGAGGACTGAAGCTTTCTTT. Protein sequence: CASSPRTEAFF.